This is a list of T cell receptor beta chains from one sample in a study of blood T cells in healthy people across ages. TCRdb itself ran the 5' RACE reads through MiXCR, one entry per CDR3 protein. The table shows about 1.4 million distinct CDR3 sequences, with approximately 59% occurring only once. The sample was blood. These TCRs come from a man in his late teens or twenties in good health. The CDR3 runs from the conserved cysteine through the conserved F or W. Fields, in order: V gene, clone size, CDR3 length, D gene, J gene, CDR3 protein, CDR3 DNA. The D gene is left open where the match is weak. The size entry is marked missing in some rows and otherwise reads once, few, many or a size class.

TRBV5-6	.	15	.	TRBJ2-7	CASIDGVVGYNEQYF	TGTGCCAGCATCGACGGCGTTGTGGGTTACAATGAGCAGTACTTC
TRBV6-5	few	16	TRBD1	TRBJ2-1	CATRTGGFSTYNEQFF	TGTGCCACCCGGACAGGGGGATTCTCCACCTACAATGAGCAGTTCTTC
TRBV5-5	.	15	TRBD1	TRBJ2-3	CASRTRDRVTDTQYF	TGTGCCAGCAGAACCCGGGACAGGGTGACAGATACGCAGTATTTT
TRBV6-5	.	15	TRBD2	TRBJ2-3	CASRLTSGGTDTQYF	TGTGCCAGCCGACTAACTAGCGGGGGTACAGATACGCAGTATTTT
TRBV11-2	.	18	.	TRBJ2-2	CASSLDQSTGGNTGELFF	TGTGCCAGCAGCTTAGATCAAAGCACAGGAGGGAACACCGGGGAGCTGTTTTTT
TRBV4-2	.	15	TRBD1	TRBJ2-3	CASSLQGESTDTQYF	TGTGCCAGCAGCCTACAGGGGGAGAGCACAGATACGCAGTATTTT
TRBV7-9	.	12	.	TRBJ2-1	CASSQAINEQFF	TGTGCCAGCAGTCAGGCCATAAATGAGCAGTTCTTC
TRBV5-1	.	14	TRBD2	TRBJ2-5	CASSSPSGGETQYF	TGCGCCAGCAGCTCTCCTAGCGGGGGGGAGACCCAGTACTTC
TRBV4-2	few	16	TRBD2	TRBJ2-1	CASSNTLGLPYNEQFF	TGTGCCAGCAGCAATACCCTGGGACTACCCTACAATGAGCAGTTCTTC
TRBV6-5	.	11	.	TRBJ2-7	CASSNMYEQYF	TGTGCCAGCAGCAACATGTACGAGCAGTACTTC
TRBV6-2/TRBV6-3	once	16	TRBD1	TRBJ2-7	CASSYSGTGAYEEQYF	TGTGCCAGCAGTTACTCAGGGACAGGGGCCTACGAAGAGCAGTACTTC
TRBV28	.	14	.	TRBJ2-5	CASSSASTWGTQYF	TGTGCCAGCAGTTCCGCCTCAACCTGGGGGACCCAGTACTTC
TRBV20-1	few	13	TRBD1	TRBJ1-6	CSAWDSLNSPLHF	TGCAGTGCCTGGGACAGCCTTAATTCACCCCTCCACTTT
TRBV12-3/TRBV12-4	.	13	TRBD1	TRBJ1-5	CASSLTGTQPQHF	TGTGCCAGCAGCCTGACAGGGACTCAGCCCCAGCATTTT
TRBV20-1	once	15	.	TRBJ2-2	CSAKLAQVNTGELFF	TGCAGTGCTAAACTAGCCCAAGTGAACACCGGGGAGCTGTTTTTT
TRBV6-2/TRBV6-3	.	18	TRBD2	TRBJ2-2	CASSYSRRGGLGSGELFF	TGTGCCAGCAGTTACTCACGGCGTGGTGGACTAGGTTCCGGGGAGCTGTTTTTT
TRBV6-1	.	13	.	TRBJ1-6	CASTEPPASPLHF	TGTGCCAGCACCGAACCTCCCGCCTCACCCCTCCACTTT
TRBV7-9	.	16	TRBD1	TRBJ1-2	CASSPWDRALDYGYTF	TGTGCCAGCAGCCCCTGGGACAGGGCGCTCGACTATGGCTACACCTTC
TRBV7-2	few	14	.	TRBJ1-1	CASSGAAGNTEAFF	TGTGCCAGCAGCGGTGCGGCAGGGAACACTGAAGCTTTCTTT
TRBV7-9	.	16	TRBD2	TRBJ2-3	CASSPSGRARADTQYF	TGTGCCAGCAGCCCCAGCGGGAGGGCCCGAGCAGATACGCAGTATTTT
TRBV6-6	.	13	.	TRBJ2-1	CASSLTRDNEQFF	TGTGCCAGCAGCCTGACCAGGGACAATGAGCAGTTCTTC
TRBV12-3/TRBV12-4	.	16	TRBD2	TRBJ2-4	CASSPLAGGPVNIQYF	TGTGCCAGCAGCCCACTAGCGGGAGGGCCGGTAAACATTCAGTACTTC
TRBV4-3	.	16	.	TRBJ2-1	CASSQEYPSSYNEQFF	TGCGCCAGCAGCCAAGAGTATCCGAGCTCCTACAATGAGCAGTTCTTC
TRBV2	.	15	.	TRBJ2-7	CASSEAGGTVYEQYF	TGTGCCAGCAGTGAAGCCGGGGGGACAGTCTACGAGCAGTACTTC
TRBV27	.	18	TRBD2	TRBJ2-4	CASSLRGQLAGAAEEQYF	TGTGCCAGCAGTTTACGTGGACAACTAGCGGGTGCAGCGGAGGAGCAGTACTTC
TRBV4-1	once	13	.	TRBJ2-4	CASSQGGFNIQYF	TGCGCCAGCAGCCAGGGCGGTTTTAACATTCAGTACTTC
TRBV2	.	12	.	TRBJ1-1	CASSRTASEAFF	TGTGCCAGCAGCAGGACAGCCTCTGAAGCTTTCTTT
TRBV6-5	.	15	TRBD1	TRBJ2-1	CASSSGTANQNEQFF	TGTGCCAGCAGTTCCGGGACAGCTAACCAGAATGAGCAGTTCTTC
TRBV19	.	13	.	TRBJ2-1	CASSIQEGNEQFF	TGTGCCAGTAGTATTCAAGAGGGGAATGAGCAGTTCTTC
TRBV29-1	few	14	TRBD1	TRBJ1-2	CSVRPPGTGIGYTF	TGCAGCGTTCGGCCACCGGGGACAGGGATCGGCTACACCTTC
TRBV27	.	13	.	TRBJ2-1	CASQARSYNEQFF	TGTGCCTCACAGGCCCGATCCTACAATGAGCAGTTCTTC
TRBV7-7	.	11	.	TRBJ1-6	CASSLIPPLHF	TGTGCCAGCAGCTTGATACCACCCCTCCACTTT
TRBV5-1	.	16	TRBD1	TRBJ2-7	CASGLALTGIVDEQYF	TGCGCCAGCGGCTTGGCCTTGACAGGGATAGTGGACGAGCAGTACTTC
TRBV12-3/TRBV12-4	.	13	.	TRBJ2-7	CASSLAPPNEQYF	TGTGCCAGCAGTTTAGCGCCTCCGAACGAGCAGTACTTC
TRBV6-5	.	16	TRBD2	TRBJ2-7	CASSQREGARGYEQYF	TGTGCCAGCAGCCAGAGGGAGGGCGCCCGGGGTTACGAGCAGTACTTC
TRBV27	.	13	.	TRBJ1-5	CASSFGRGQPQHF	TGTGCCAGCAGTTTCGGCAGGGGCCAGCCCCAGCATTTT
TRBV7-8	once	14	.	TRBJ2-1	CASSLDGSHNEQFF	TGTGCCAGCAGCTTAGACGGCAGCCACAATGAGCAGTTCTTC
TRBV2	.	12	.	TRBJ1-5	CASSVRGANQHF	TGTGCCAGCAGTGTTAGAGGGGCAAACCAGCATTTT
TRBV5-1	few	13	.	TRBJ2-5	CASRRGLSETQYF	TGCGCCAGCAGGAGGGGTTTGTCGGAGACCCAGTACTTC
TRBV3-1	.	15	.	TRBJ1-3	CASNVDARSGNTIYF	TGTGCCAGCAACGTGGACGCGAGATCCGGAAACACCATATATTTT
TRBV27	.	14	TRBD1	TRBJ1-1	CASSYTGGRTEAFF	TGTGCCAGCAGTTACACAGGGGGCCGCACTGAAGCTTTCTTT
TRBV10-1	.	14	.	TRBJ2-3	CASSEWEDPDTQYF	TGCGCCAGCAGTGAATGGGAGGATCCAGATACGCAGTATTTT